This TCR beta chain was recorded in a study of blood T cells in healthy people across ages. Losses at the gene ends were 3 bases for V and 0 bases for J; bases not matched to a gene: 4. Germline-derived CDR1 and CDR2 are SEHNR and FQNEAQ (reference sequence). The CDR3 runs 15 residues. Every donor provided 9.5 to 10 milliliters of peripheral blood. Per-sample yields of isolated PBMCs were at least 6 million. PCR was performed a second time for roughly 7 to 12 cycles using a sample-barcoded 5' primer and a J-beta primer mix. TCRdb ran MiXCR on the 5' RACE reads and lists one entry per CDR3 protein. The sample includes approximately 1.5 million distinct CDR3 sequences, about 35% of them seen just once.

The gene calls are TRBV7-9 and TRBJ2-5; 7 bases map to TRBD2. The specimen sequenced was blood. This sequence originates from a woman in her thirties in good health. The CDR3, as DNA: TGTGCCAGCAGCTTTGGACTAGTGAACCAAGAGACCCAGTACTTC. Protein: CASSFGLVNQETQYF.